Below are 3 T cell receptor beta chains sequenced from a single sample in a study of long-term antiretroviral therapy in people with HIV. Version v3.0 of the immunoSEQ assay was performed at survey level. Here immunoSEQ multiplex PCR was the method, and the copy in TCRdb shows in-frame clones only, minus some. Found here are approximately 13,000 clones, more than 70% of them singletons; the top ten hold under 25%. This material consisted of unsorted PBMCs, taken 0.5 years before starting antiretroviral therapy. These receptors were taken from a middle-aged woman with HIV.

The gene calls are TRBV7-9 and TRBJ2-1; D is unresolved. CDR1 is SEHNR, CDR2 FQNEAQ, per germline (reference sequence). This CDR3 spans 12 amino acids. V lost 5 bases and J lost 9, with 11 bases in between. The chain's CDR3 is CASSPLFPEQFF. CDR3 nucleotides: TGTGCCAGCAGCCCGTTGTTCCCTGAGCAGTTCTTC.

The J gene is TRBJ2-5, the V gene TRBV4-3; 7 nucleotides align to TRBD2. CDR3 length equals 16 residues. The germline V gene has CDR1 LGHNA and CDR2 YSLEER. V dropped 5 bases and J dropped 5; count of bases not matched to a gene: 14. Here the CDR3 reads CASSASRGVGRETQYF. The CDR3 DNA sequence: TGCGCCAGCAGCGCTAGCCGGGGGGTTGGCCGTGAGACCCAGTACTTC.

The V gene is TRBV10-3, the J gene TRBJ2-1; 13 bases fit TRBD2. The J segment lost 5 bases and the V segment lost 5 bases, leaving 3 bases of the junction unmatched. Germline assignment: CDR1 ENHRY and CDR2 SYGVKD. The length of the CDR3 is 15 residues. The CDR3 sequence is CAISHTSGRDNEQFF. The DNA for the CDR3 is TGTGCCATCAGTCACACTAGCGGGAGGGACAATGAGCAGTTCTTC.